Each of the 20 T cell receptor beta chains below was sequenced from the same sample in a study of OX40 agonist ivuxolimab in advanced cancers. TCRdb keeps only in-frame clones here, not all; method: immunoSEQ multiplex PCR. The sample records just under 75,000 clones, approximately 92% being singletons. The sample in question was CD4+ or CD8+ T cells sorted from blood, obtained in a trial of the OX40 agonist ivuxolimab. The source of these receptors is an adult with an advanced solid tumor such as melanoma, head and neck, liver or kidney cancer.

The V gene is TRBV6-1, the J gene TRBJ2-7, with 9 bases aligning to TRBD1. CDR3 length: 14 residues. CDR1 is MNHNS, CDR2 SASEGT, per germline. Unmatched junction bases numbered 7, after V lost 6 bases and J lost 4 bases. The CDR3 sequence: CASSRQGERYEQYF. The CDR3 region has the DNA TGTGCCAGCAGCCGACAGGGGGAAAGGTACGAGCAGTACTTC.

This clone occurred once. The chain carries TRBV15 and TRBJ2-5; D remains unclear. V was shortened by 1 base and J by 5 bases, with 5 bases between the two germline ends. CDR1 and CDR2 from the germline V gene are LNHNV and YYDKDF (reference sequence). The CDR3 has 12 amino acids. The CDR3 is CATSRAMETQYF. CDR3 sequence (DNA): TGTGCCACCAGCAGAGCGATGGAGACCCAGTACTTC.

The CDR3 DNA follows: TGCAGCGTTGTTCTAGCGGGAGACGAGCAGTACTTC. Protein product: CSVVLAGDEQYF. V usage is TRBV29-1 and J usage is TRBJ2-7; 10 nucleotides agree with TRBD2. The CDR3 contains 12 residues. Unmatched junction bases numbered 2, after V lost 4 bases and J lost 5 bases. The germline V gene encodes CDR1 SQVTM and CDR2 ANQGSEA.

The chain combines TRBV5-1 with TRBJ1-1; no firm D call. The CDR3 runs to 12 residues. V dropped 2 bases and J dropped 1 base, with 3 bases sitting between them. Germline V gene lookup returns CDR1 SGHRS and CDR2 YFSETQ. The CDR3 DNA sequence: TGCGCCAGCAGCTTAAGGAACACTGAAGCTTTCTTT. It yields the protein CASSLRNTEAFF. Looking up the rest from reference TRBV5-1 and TRBJ1-1 gives the full variable domain: KAGVTQTPRYLIKTRGQQVTLSCSPISGHRSVSWYQQTPGQGLQFLFEYFSETQRNKGNFPGRFSGRQFSNSRSEMNVSTLELGDSALYLCASSLRNTEAFFGQGTRLTVV.

The V call is TRBV7-2, the J call TRBJ1-3, with D unresolved. The ends were cut back, 2 bases at V and 2 bases at J, with 7 bases in the middle. The CDR3 has 14 amino acids. Per germline, CDR1 SGHTA and CDR2 FQGNSA. CDR3 coding DNA: TGTGCCAGCAGCTTACGGGTTCCTGGAAACACCATATATTTT. Translated, it gives CASSLRVPGNTIYF.

The genes are TRBV19 and TRBJ2-5; TRBD2 aligns across 8 bases. V was pared by 7 bases and J by 5 bases, with 6 bases of the junction left unmatched. This CDR3 region has 13 residues. Germline V CDR1 and CDR2: LNHDA, SQIVND (reference sequence). For the CDR3, the DNA is TGTGCCAGTAAGGGACTAGGGGGGGAGACCCAGTACTTC. Protein product: CASKGLGGETQYF.

This clone was recorded once. The V call is TRBV5-5, the J call TRBJ1-5; TRBD1 is a possible D gene (6 bases). This CDR3 region has 17 residues. V lost 4 bases and J lost 4, with 21 bases in between. In germline, CDR1 is SGHKS, CDR2 YYEKEE (reference sequence). Written as DNA, the CDR3 is TGTGCCAGCAGCACCCTTGGGAGTACAGGGTTTAATCAGCCCCAGCATTTT. Translating it yields CASSTLGSTGFNQPQHF.

The chain is built from TRBV30 and TRBJ1-5; no clear D gene. The CDR3 is 14 amino acids. Per the germline V gene, CDR1 is GTSNPN and CDR2 is SVGIG (reference sequence). Trimming removed 1 base at V and 4 bases at J, with 11 bases between. CDR3 residues: CAWSGGHGNQPQHF. Here the CDR3 DNA reads TGTGCCTGGAGTGGCGGGCACGGTAATCAGCCCCAGCATTTT.

CDR3 nucleotide sequence: TGTGCCAGTAGTACGGGGAGGACGGGAAATCAGCCCCAGCATTTT. This gives the protein CASSTGRTGNQPQHF. The rearrangement joins TRBV19 to TRBJ1-5; D gene uncertain. The length of the CDR3 is 15 residues. Trimming removed 4 bases at V and 4 bases at J, with 14 bases between. Germline assignment: CDR1 LNHDA and CDR2 SQIVND (reference sequence).

The rearrangement links TRBV11-3 to TRBJ2-2; a possible D gene is TRBD2 (6 bases). Trimming shortened V by 5 bases and J by 1 base, and 11 bases separated the two germline ends. CDR1 is SGHNT, CDR2 YENEEA, per germline. CDR3 length equals 15 residues. The CDR3 here is CASSKRGMNTGELFF. In DNA, the CDR3 is TGTGCCAGCAGCAAACGGGGGATGAACACCGGGGAGCTGTTTTTT.

The rearrangement uses TRBV9 and TRBJ1-1; D may be TRBD1 (5 bases). CDR3 length equals 13 residues. From germline, CDR1 is SGDLS and CDR2 YYNGEE. V was shortened by 3 bases and J by 3 bases, with 9 bases between the two germline ends. CDR3 loop: CASSAIRDTEAFF. The CDR3 DNA sequence: TGTGCCAGCAGCGCCATCAGGGACACTGAAGCTTTCTTT.

V usage is TRBV5-1 and J usage is TRBJ2-2, with D perhaps TRBD1 (7 bases). V was shortened by 4 bases and J by 4 bases, with 14 bases between the two germline ends. Germline assignment: CDR1 SGHRS and CDR2 YFSETQ. CDR3 length: 15 residues. CDR3 amino acids: CASSAGQPTTGELFF. The CDR3 DNA reads as TGCGCCAGCAGCGCGGGACAGCCAACCACCGGGGAGCTGTTTTTT.

The chain carries TRBV18 and TRBJ2-7, with D possibly TRBD1 on 6 matching bases. The CDR3 is 13 residues long. The germline V gene has CDR1 KGHSH and CDR2 LQKENI. V gave up 6 bases and J gave up 2 bases, with 11 bases separating them. The CDR3 loop is CASSLTGPYEQYF. In DNA, the CDR3 is TGTGCCAGCTCTCTGACAGGTCCCTACGAGCAGTACTTC. The variable domain in full, with the rest retrieved from reference TRBV18 and TRBJ2-7, is NAGVMQNPRHLVRRRGQEARLRCSPMKGHSHVYWYRQLPEEGLKFMVYLQKENIIDESGMPKERFSAEFPKEGPSILRIQQVVRGDSAAYFCASSLTGPYEQYFGPGTRLTVT.

The genes are TRBV30 and TRBJ2-7, with D possibly being TRBD2 (5 bases). Trimming took 5 bases from V and 4 from J, leaving 9 bases between them. Germline loops: CDR1 GTSNPN, CDR2 SVGIG (reference sequence). This CDR3 comprises 11 residues. The CDR3 DNA reads as TGTGCCTGGGCCCGGGGTTACGAGCAGTACTTC. This gives the protein CAWARGYEQYF. Drawing the rest from reference TRBV30 and TRBJ2-7, the complete variable domain is SQTIHQWPATLVQPVGSPLSLECTVEGTSNPNLYWYRQAAGRGLQLLFYSVGIGQISSEVPQNLSASRPQDRQFILSSKKLLLSDSGFYLCAWARGYEQYFGPGTRLTVT.

The rearrangement links TRBV6-1 to TRBJ2-5, with 7 bases matching TRBD1. The assigned J gene may be wrong: the sequence end matches TRBJ2-7 better. The CDR3 is 13 amino acids. CDR1 MNHNS and CDR2 SASEGT come from the germline V gene. The CDR3 coding sequence is TGTGCCAGCAGCGTTAACAGGGGCTACGAGCAGTACTTC. Translating gives CASSVNRGYEQYF.

The chain couples TRBV19 to TRBJ1-5; 8 bases match TRBD1. With 7 bases clipped from V and 3 bases from J, the junction kept 11 bases outside the gene matches. CDR1 is LNHDA and CDR2 is SQIVND in the germline V gene (reference sequence). This CDR3 spans 16 amino acids. The CDR3 spells CASTRGGTGFNQPQHF. The CDR3 DNA follows: TGTGCCAGTACCCGGGGGGGGACAGGTTTCAATCAGCCCCAGCATTTT.

V usage is TRBV4-3 and J usage is TRBJ2-7; TRBD2 matches 11 bases. J gave up 7 bases and V 0 bases, and 8 bases lay outside the gene matches. This CDR3 comprises 16 residues. CDR1 LGHNA and CDR2 YSLEER come from the germline V gene. CDR3 sequence reads: CASSQDRLAGPREQYF. DNA of the CDR3: TGCGCCAGCAGCCAAGACCGACTAGCGGGACCGAGGGAGCAGTACTTC.

The chain has TRBV5-1 and TRBJ1-4; D unclear. Germline CDR1 and CDR2: SGHRS and YFSETQ. The CDR3 contains 14 residues. V shed 4 bases and J shed 5 bases, with 12 bases lying between them. The CDR3 here is CASSRTPGNEKLFF. In DNA form, the CDR3 reads TGCGCCAGCAGCAGGACCCCGGGGAATGAAAAACTGTTTTTT.

V and J are TRBV6-5 and TRBJ2-5, with D hard to call. The CDR3 runs 14 residues. V was clipped by 0 bases and J by 1 base, with 6 bases between them. The V gene's germline CDR1 is MNHEY and CDR2 SVGAGI. Here the CDR3 reads CASSYSEGQETQYF. In DNA form, the CDR3 reads TGTGCCAGCAGTTACTCCGAAGGCCAAGAGACCCAGTACTTC.

The chain has TRBV6-6 and TRBJ1-2; D may be TRBD1 (5 bases). The CDR3 spans 16 residues. Between the trimmed V and J ends, which lost 7 bases and 0 bases, there was a span of 18 bases. Looked up from germline, CDR1 is MNHNY and CDR2 is SVGAGI (reference sequence). The CDR3 here is CASKLAGLIANYGYTF. CDR3 bases: TGTGCCAGCAAGCTAGCGGGACTGATAGCTAACTATGGCTACACCTTC.